The following is a T cell receptor (beta chain) sequence with its context. From its re-call of the 5' RACE reads, TCRdb lists each CDR3 protein once, without DNA. The record lists 330,000 or so distinct CDR3 sequences, of which the ten most abundant hold approximately 2%. This entry belongs to a study of monozygotic twins with inflammatory bowel disease. The CDR3 loop spans 16 amino acids. Germline-derived CDR1 and CDR2 are SGHTA and FQGNSA. The chain has TRBV7-2 and TRBJ1-5; TCRdb returns TRBD1, unconfirmable since there is no DNA. The material sequenced was blood. The receptor comes from a human donor with ulcerative colitis or Crohn's disease, or a healthy co-twin of an affected twin (not recorded which). CDR3 sequence reads: CASSLGSGQGRQPQHF.